Presented here are 23 T cell receptor beta chains from one specimen sequenced in a study of blood T cell dynamics during melanoma immunotherapy. Clones were sequenced by immunoSEQ multiplex PCR, and TCRdb holds only the in-frame ones, with some missing. This sample has approximately 11,000 clones, with roughly 80% found just once. Time point denoted: week 3, after first cycle of checkpoint inhibitor. Here the sequenced sample was blood, taken from a patient treated with checkpoint blockade. Receptors were obtained from a human donor with melanoma.

CDR3 DNA: TGCGCCAGCAGCAGGGACCCCGGGACAGGGAAAAACATTCAGTACTTC. Translated: CASSRDPGTGKNIQYF. This chain joins TRBV5-1 and TRBJ2-4; 9 positions agree with TRBD1. Trimming cost V 4 bases and J 4 bases; bases outside gene matches: 9. The CDR3 totals 16 residues. Germline CDR1 SGHRS, CDR2 YFSETQ. Drawing the rest from reference TRBV5-1 and TRBJ2-4, the complete variable domain is KAGVTQTPRYLIKTRGQQVTLSCSPISGHRSVSWYQQTPGQGLQFLFEYFSETQRNKGNFPGRFSGRQFSNSRSEMNVSTLELGDSALYLCASSRDPGTGKNIQYFGAGTRLSVL.

The chain is built from TRBV7-2 and TRBJ2-7; D possibly corresponds to TRBD1 (5 bases). CDR3 length: 13 amino acids. Trimming pared 5 bases from V and 3 bases from J, leaving 11 bases between. Germline CDR1 SGHTA, CDR2 FQGNSA. For the CDR3, the DNA is TGTGCCAGCAGCCCCCAGACAGTCTACGAGCAGTACTTC. It codes for CASSPQTVYEQYF.

The rearrangement joins TRBV4-1 to TRBJ2-1; the D gene could be TRBD1 or TRBD2 (6 bases each). Germline V gene data show CDR1 as MGHRA and CDR2 as YSYEKL. This CDR3 is built from 16 residues. V lost 1 base, J lost 3 bases, and 13 bases lay in between. The CDR3 DNA is TGCGCCAGCAGCCAAGGGAGGGGGGAGGACTACAATGAGCAGTTCTTC. This sequence encodes CASSQGRGEDYNEQFF.

The rearrangement joins TRBV11-1 to TRBJ1-4; 9 nucleotides line up with TRBD1. The trim removed 4 bases at V and 5 bases at J, leaving 2 bases unmatched. The CDR3 extends over 14 amino acids. The germline gives CDR1 SGHAT, CDR2 FQDESV (reference sequence). In DNA, the CDR3 is TGTGCCAGCAGCTACGGACAGGGGAATGAAAAACTGTTTTTT. This gives the protein CASSYGQGNEKLFF.

The CDR3 region is CASSPDRYGNIQYF. In nucleotides, the CDR3 is TGTGCCAGCTCTCCGGACCGCTACGGAAACATTCAGTACTTC. The chain links TRBV18 to TRBJ2-4; no clear D gene. V lost 6 bases and J 6 bases, leaving 15 bases between the germline ends. Germline CDR1 is KGHSH and CDR2 is LQKENI. This CDR3 is 14 amino acids long.

The J gene is TRBJ1-4, the V gene TRBV7-2; D not certain. V lost 0 bases and J lost 7, with 12 bases in between. The CDR3 runs to 15 residues. The germline CDR1 and CDR2 sequences are SGHTA and FQGNSA. The CDR3 bases are TGTGCCAGCAGCTTAGCAGGTCGCAGCGGTGAAAAACTGTTTTTT. Translation: CASSLAGRSGEKLFF.

The chain uses TRBV28 and TRBJ2-5; 16 bases agree with TRBD2. CDR1 is MDHEN, CDR2 SYDVKM, per germline. This CDR3 has 20 amino acids. V gave up 2 bases and J gave up 5 bases; unmatched junction bases: 14. As DNA, the CDR3 is TGTGCCAGCAGTTTACCCCAAGAAGGGACTAGCGGGAGGGCCGGGGAGACCCAGTACTTC. Protein sequence: CASSLPQEGTSGRAGETQYF.

The chain employs TRBV6-6 and TRBJ1-3; D gene uncertain. The CDR3 spans 15 residues. The V gene lost 2 bases and the J gene lost 0 bases, with 8 bases spanning the gap. Germline assignment: CDR1 MNHNY and CDR2 SVGAGI (reference sequence). CDR3 in amino acids: CASSYDRSSGNTIYF. CDR3 DNA sequence: TGTGCCAGCAGTTACGACCGTAGCTCTGGAAACACCATATATTTT.

The J gene is TRBJ2-5, the V gene TRBV7-8; 13 bases map to TRBD2. This CDR3 contains 15 residues. In germline, CDR1 is SGHVS, CDR2 FQNEAQ. V shed 3 bases, J shed 3 bases, and the junction held 1 base outside the gene matches. This CDR3 reads CASSFGTSGEETQYF. CDR3 DNA sequence: TGTGCCAGCAGCTTCGGGACTAGCGGGGAAGAGACCCAGTACTTC.

CDR3 sequence (DNA): TGTGCCAGCAGTGAAGGAGGGGGGCTGAACTACGAGCAGTACGTC. Amino acids: CASSEGGGLNYEQYV. V and J are TRBV6-1 and TRBJ2-7; D may match TRBD1 or TRBD2 (6 bases each). The CDR3 covers 15 residues. The germline V gene has CDR1 MNHNS and CDR2 SASEGT. V was trimmed by 1 base and J by 3 bases, leaving 13 bases between them.

The chain is built from TRBV19 and TRBJ2-7; no firm D call. The CDR3 loop spans 13 amino acids. In germline, CDR1 is LNHDA, CDR2 SQIVND (reference sequence). The germline V and J ends were trimmed by 5 bases and 2 bases, with 10 bases remaining between them. The CDR3 loop reads CASSETGPYEQYF. In DNA, the CDR3 is TGTGCCAGTAGTGAGACGGGCCCCTACGAGCAGTACTTC.

The chain employs TRBV5-4 and TRBJ1-2; 8 positions agree with TRBD1. CDR1 and CDR2 from the germline V gene are SGHNT and YYREEE (reference sequence). CDR3 size: 15 residues. J was trimmed by 3 bases and V by 3 bases; bases with no gene match: 7. The CDR3 DNA sequence: TGTGCCAGCAGCTCGCCCGACAGGGGCGACTATGGCTACACCTTC. It yields the protein CASSSPDRGDYGYTF.

V is TRBV6-1 and J is TRBJ1-3; 12 bases line up with TRBD1. The CDR3 has 17 residues. Germline CDR1 MNHNS, CDR2 SASEGT. V lost 2 bases, J lost 6 bases, and 8 bases stayed unmatched. The CDR3 nucleotides are TGTGCCAGCAGTGAACGGGGGACAGGGGGCATTGTAAACACCATATATTTT. This translates into CASSERGTGGIVNTIYF.

In DNA, the CDR3 is TGTGCCAGCCGCCCCCCGGGACCTTACAATGAGCAGTTCTTC. It codes for CASRPPGPYNEQFF. The rearrangement links TRBV2 to TRBJ2-1; D is perhaps TRBD1 or TRBD2 (5 bases each). Trimming removed 8 bases from V and 4 bases from J, with 15 bases in between. The CDR3 sequence is 14 residues long. Per the germline V gene, CDR1 is SNHLY and CDR2 is FYNNEI.

The rearrangement joins TRBV7-8 to TRBJ1-5; D might be TRBD1 (5 bases). This CDR3 has 14 amino acids. V shed 7 bases and J shed 6 bases, with 16 bases lying between them. Germline values: CDR1 SGHVS, CDR2 FQNEAQ. CDR3 amino acids: CASTKEIGAQPQHF. The CDR3, as DNA: TGTGCCAGCACCAAGGAGATAGGGGCTCAGCCCCAGCATTTT.

The chain has TRBV7-9 and TRBJ2-2; the D gene is possibly TRBD1 (5 bases). The CDR3 is made up of 14 amino acids. From germline, CDR1 is SEHNR and CDR2 FQNEAQ (reference sequence). Trimming left V 3 bases short and J 5 bases short, with 10 bases between. The CDR3 DNA reads as TGTGCCAGCAGCTTTCCAGGGCGAACCGGGGAGCTGTTTTTT. It is translated as CASSFPGRTGELFF.

The CDR3 loop is CASSPAADQRKTQYF. DNA of the CDR3: TGTGCCAGCTCACCGGCGGCGGACCAGAGAAAGACCCAGTACTTC. This chain joins TRBV18 and TRBJ2-5; D gene ambiguous. This CDR3 is 15 amino acids long. V dropped 3 bases and J dropped 6 bases, with 17 bases sitting between them. Germline lookup yields CDR1 KGHSH and CDR2 LQKENI. Full variable domain (rest looked up from reference TRBV18 and TRBJ2-5): NAGVMQNPRHLVRRRGQEARLRCSPMKGHSHVYWYRQLPEEGLKFMVYLQKENIIDESGMPKERFSAEFPKEGPSILRIQQVVRGDSAAYFCASSPAADQRKTQYFGPGTRLLVL.

V usage is TRBV7-3 and J usage is TRBJ2-1, with 15 bases identical to TRBD2. From germline, CDR1 is SGHTA and CDR2 FQGTGA. The CDR3 is 15 residues long. The trim removed 5 bases at V and 9 bases at J, leaving 5 bases unmatched. CDR3 nucleotides: TGTGCCAGCAGCCCCTGGACTAGCGGGAGGGTTGAGCAGTTCTTC. Translation gives CASSPWTSGRVEQFF.

The chain couples TRBV2 to TRBJ2-6, with D uncertain. The CDR3 totals 14 residues. The V gene's germline CDR1 is SNHLY and CDR2 FYNNEI. Trimming shortened V by 11 bases and J by 1 base, and 12 bases separated the two germline ends. CDR3 DNA sequence: TGTGCCGGTCGACCGAGGTCTGGGGCCAACGTCCTGACTTTC. It encodes CAGRPRSGANVLTF.

This clone was observed a few times. This sequence joins TRBV6-1 and TRBJ1-2; possibly TRBD1 for D (5 bases). The CDR3 is made up of 12 amino acids. With 8 bases removed from V and 6 bases from J, the gap between germline ends came to 13 bases. Per germline, CDR1 MNHNS and CDR2 SASEGT. CDR3 coding DNA: TGTGCCAGCCACGGGGGGGTCGATGGCTACACCTTC. Translated, it gives CASHGGVDGYTF.

The chain uses TRBV18 and TRBJ2-7; 9 nucleotides match TRBD2. The junction had 1 base not matched to a gene; V was cut back by 3 bases and J by 7 bases. Germline loops: CDR1 KGHSH, CDR2 LQKENI. This CDR3 is built from 12 residues. The CDR3 DNA reads as TGTGCCAGCTCACCCACTAGCGGGGAGCAGTACGTC. It is translated as CASSPTSGEQYV.

The gene calls are TRBV5-5 and TRBJ2-5, with D unclear. V was shortened by 5 bases and J by 1 base, with 9 bases between the two germline ends. This CDR3 comprises 13 residues. CDR1 is SGHKS and CDR2 is YYEKEE in the germline V gene (reference sequence). The CDR3 region has the DNA TGTGCCAGCAGGACGGGTTTCCAAGAGACCCAGTACTTC. Amino acids: CASRTGFQETQYF.

A few counts support this clone. The chain is built from TRBV7-9 and TRBJ1-2; 7 bases line up with TRBD1. This CDR3 spans 12 amino acids. The germline CDR1 and CDR2 sequences are SEHNR and FQNEAQ (reference sequence). With 5 bases clipped from V and 4 bases from J, the junction kept 1 base outside the gene matches. CDR3 sequence reads: CASSRQGYGYTF. DNA for the CDR3: TGTGCCAGCAGCCGACAGGGCTATGGCTACACCTTC.